The rows below give T cell receptor beta chains drawn from one sample of a study of blood T cell repertoires in COVID-19. Sequencing used immunoSEQ multiplex PCR; TCRdb keeps in-frame clones, though not all of them. Among over 75,000 clones listed, approximately 84% were seen once. Sequenced sample: peripheral blood. The receptors were sampled from a man aged 70-80 years with acute or convalescent COVID-19. Each CDR3 is given with its conserved first and last residue. A D gene is named only where the DNA matches it firmly. A row's size may be missing; if present it is once, few, many or a size class.

clone_size j_call v_call d_call cdr3_nt cdr3_aa
. TRBJ2-5 TRBV14 . TGTGCCAGCAGCCAAGATAGGCCGACACCAGAGACCCAGTACTTC CASSQDRPTPETQYF
once TRBJ1-6 TRBV9 . TGTGCCAGCAGCGTAGAGGCCAGGCCCAATTCACCCCTCCACTTT CASSVEARPNSPLHF
. TRBJ2-2 TRBV18 TRBD2 TGTGCCAGCTCACCACCGGGTCTAGCGGGAGGAAACACCGGGGAGCTGTTTTTT CASSPPGLAGGNTGELFF
. TRBJ1-1 TRBV11-3 TRBD1 TGTGCCAGCAGCGCGGGACAGGGAGGAACTGAAGCTTTCTTT CASSAGQGGTEAFF
. TRBJ2-5 TRBV5-4 TRBD1 TGTGCCAGCAGCTCCGAAACAGGGGTTTCTTTAAAGACCCAGTACTTC CASSSETGVSLKTQYF
few TRBJ1-5 TRBV18 TRBD1 TGTGCCAGCTCACCAGGGACAGGGGGCGTCCAGCCCCAGCATTTT CASSPGTGGVQPQHF
. TRBJ1-2 TRBV7-8 TRBD1 TGTGCCAGCAGCCTGACAGGGATCGGCTATGGCTACACCTTC CASSLTGIGYGYTF
. TRBJ1-4 TRBV21-1 . TGTGCCAGCAGCAAAGGAGCGGGGGTCTGCGAAAAACTGTTTTTT CASSKGAGVCEKLFF
. TRBJ2-4 TRBV3-1/TRBV3-2 TRBD2 TGTGCCAGCAGCCAAGCCCTACTAGCGGGAGCCAAAAACATTCAGTACTTC CASSQALLAGAKNIQYF
once TRBJ2-2 TRBV7-3 TRBD2 TGTGCCAGCAGCTCCCCGGGGTTGACTAGCGGGAGTAGCGGGGAGCTGTTTTTT CASSSPGLTSGSSGELFF
. TRBJ2-1 TRBV7-2 . TGTGCCAGCAGCTTAGGACATGGGTCCGGGAGATCCTACAATGAGCAGTTCTTC CASSLGHGSGRSYNEQFF
once TRBJ1-5 TRBV4-1 TRBD1 TGCGCCAGCAGCCAAGATGGAACAGGGGGCAATAATCAGCCCCAGCATTTT CASSQDGTGGNNQPQHF
. TRBJ2-7 TRBV6-5 TRBD1 TGTGCCAGCAGTCCAGATGACAGGGACCCCTCCGAGCAGTACTTC CASSPDDRDPSEQYF
. TRBJ2-1 TRBV18 TRBD1 TGTGCCAGCTCACCACCAACAGGGGCCAACAATGAGCAGTTCTTC CASSPPTGANNEQFF
. TRBJ1-1 TRBV28 TRBD1 TGTGCCAGCAGCCGTCCCGGGACAGGTTTAGAACGAGCTTTCTTT CASSRPGTGLERAFF
few TRBJ1-2 TRBV27 . TGTGCCAGCAGTTTTGCGCAGGGCCGGGGCTACACCTTC CASSFAQGRGYTF
. TRBJ1-4 TRBV7-3 TRBD1 TGTGCCAGCAGCTCGACCGGGACAGGGGTAGAAAAACTGTTTTTT CASSSTGTGVEKLFF
once TRBJ2-7 TRBV7-9 TRBD1 TGTGCCAGCGCCACAGGGGGAACGGACGAGCAGTACTTC CASATGGTDEQYF
. TRBJ1-1 TRBV21-1 . TGTGCCAGCAGCAAAGAGGGGAACAGGGAAGGGTACACTGAAGCTTTCTTT CASSKEGNREGYTEAFF
. TRBJ2-3 TRBV14 TRBD2 TGTGCCAGCAGCCCGGGACTAGCGGGGGCCCTATCGCATTTT CASSPGLAGALSHF
. TRBJ1-1 TRBV5-4 . TGTGCCAGCAGCTTCGAGAGGAACACTGAAGCTTTCTTT CASSFERNTEAFF
. TRBJ2-5 TRBV28 TRBD2 TGTGCCAGCAGTCTATCCGGGACTAGCGGAATAGAGACCCAGTACTTC CASSLSGTSGIETQYF
. TRBJ1-2 TRBV6-6 TRBD1 TGTGCCAGCAGATCCAGGACAGGGGGCTATGGCTACACCTTC CASRSRTGGYGYTF
. TRBJ1-5 TRBV21-1 . TGTGCCAGCAGCAAACGGCTCGGGGGCCGGGACAGGGATTTGAAGAGCAATCAGCCCCAGCATTTT CASSKRLGGRDRDLKSNQPQHF
. TRBJ2-2 TRBV4-2 . TGTGCCAGCCGCCAAGATTGGGGGGAGGAGGGCGGGGAGCTGTTTTTT CASRQDWGEEGGELFF
once TRBJ1-1 TRBV28 TRBD1 TGTGCCAGCAGTTCCCAGGCCCCTTCAGGGGGCCGAACTGAAGCTTTCTTT CASSSQAPSGGRTEAFF
. TRBJ1-3 TRBV19 TRBD1 TGTGCCAGCTCCCACCCGGGACAGGGTAATGGAAACACCATATATTTT CASSHPGQGNGNTIYF
. TRBJ2-7 TRBV5-6 TRBD2 TGTGCCAGCAGCTTCGAACCCTCCGGGACTAGAGGCCCGCAGTACTTC CASSFEPSGTRGPQYF
. TRBJ2-7 TRBV29-1 TRBD2 TGCAGCGTCTGCCCCCAAACTAGCGACTACGAGCAGTACTTC CSVCPQTSDYEQYF
few TRBJ2-7 TRBV7-3 . TGTGCCAGCAGCCTAGCCAGGGGGGCGGGCGAGCAGTACTTC CASSLARGAGEQYF
. TRBJ2-2 TRBV5-1 . TGCGCCAGCAGCATACCGGGACAACACACCGGGGAGCTGTTTTTT CASSIPGQHTGELFF
. TRBJ2-7 TRBV11-3 . TGTGCCAGCAGCTTACTCCTAAACTACGAGCAGTACTTC CASSLLLNYEQYF
. TRBJ2-7 TRBV6-5 TRBD1 TGTGCCAGCAGTTCGGCCAGGGGGCGATCCTACGAGCAGTACTTC CASSSARGRSYEQYF
. TRBJ2-1 TRBV3-1/TRBV3-2 TRBD2 TGTGCCAGCAGCTACTCTCGACTAGCGGGACGCAACACGTACAATGAGCAGTTCTTC CASSYSRLAGRNTYNEQFF
. TRBJ1-2 TRBV19 . TGTGCCAGTAAGGGAGCAGGGGCATTGCGCTATGGCTACACCTTC CASKGAGALRYGYTF
few TRBJ1-1 TRBV5-6 . TGTGCCAGCAGCTTGGCGCTAAACACTGAAGCTTTCTTT CASSLALNTEAFF
. TRBJ2-3 TRBV2 . TGTGCCAGCATCTTCCTTAGCACAGATACGCAGTATTTT CASIFLSTDTQYF
. TRBJ2-7 TRBV4-3 TRBD2 TGCGCCAGCAGCCAAGATAGGGGACTAGCCTCATACGAGCAGTACTTC CASSQDRGLASYEQYF
. TRBJ2-3 TRBV5-6 TRBD2 TGTGCCAGCAGCTTGCGAGGACTAGCGGGGGGGGCCACAGATACGCAGTATTTT CASSLRGLAGGATDTQYF
. TRBJ2-7 TRBV3-1/TRBV3-2 TRBD2 TGTGCCAGCAGCCAAGATACTAGCGGGCTCTCCTACGAGCAGTACTTC CASSQDTSGLSYEQYF
. TRBJ1-5 TRBV11-1 TRBD1 TGTGCCAGCAGCCTACAGGGGAATCAGCCCCAGCATTTT CASSLQGNQPQHF
. TRBJ1-2 TRBV28 . TGTGCCAGCAGTCAACTGGGGGGGGCTACCGGTGGCTACACCTTC CASSQLGGATGGYTF
. TRBJ2-2 TRBV7-2 . TGTGCCAGCAGCTTTAGGGGCCTTGTTTCGAACACCGGGGAGCTGTTTTTT CASSFRGLVSNTGELFF
. TRBJ2-1 TRBV27 . TGTGCCAGCAGTTTATCGATTAGCGCGAGCTCCTACAATGAGCAGTTCTTC CASSLSISASSYNEQFF
. TRBJ1-3 TRBV30 . TGTGCCTGGAGTGTAACCGGCTCTGGAAACACCATATATTTT CAWSVTGSGNTIYF
. TRBJ1-1 TRBV9 TRBD1 TGTGCCAGCAGCCGAGACAGGGGTCTAGGAATGAACACTGAAGCTTTCTTT CASSRDRGLGMNTEAFF
. TRBJ2-1 TRBV28 . TGTGCCAGCAGTTTGGGGGGACCCTTCATAGATGAGCAGTTCTTC CASSLGGPFIDEQFF
. TRBJ2-1 TRBV29-1 TRBD1 TGCAGCTCCTACGTCCGGGACAGCCGTGACAATGAGCAGTTCTTC CSSYVRDSRDNEQFF